The source of this TCR beta chain is a study of Ad26.COV2.S vaccination and SARS-CoV-2 variants. The wider study: Once or twice, 56 days apart, Ad26.COV2.S was delivered intramuscularly.

Described treatment: around 19 received Ad26.COV2.S at low or high dose, single or two shots; a few received placebo; per-sample allocation not given. At day 63 after the first vaccine or placebo injection, samples were drawn. The assay was immunoSEQ multiplex PCR, and TCRdb's table has in-frame clones only and misses some. The repertoire holds some 390,000 clones, 89% seen once, with 1.5% to 2% in the top ten. Study-wide points: With respect to non-spike TCR breadth, vaccine and placebo recipients were similar.

As for this clone: The target antigen is unknown.

V shed 3 bases and J 2 bases; nucleotides not matched to a gene: 7. The CDR3 is made up of 16 amino acids. Germline CDR1 SGHDT, CDR2 YYEEEE. The chain couples TRBV5-6 to TRBJ1-4; 7 nucleotides agree with TRBD1. The sequences come from peripheral blood, collected in a trial of Ad26.COV2.S vaccine versus placebo. The sequence was collected from a person between 18 and 59 years old who received the Ad26.COV2.S COVID-19 vaccine or a placebo. Written as DNA, the CDR3 is TGTGCCAGCAGCTCGGAACCGGGACAGACTAATGAAAAACTGTTTTTT. It codes for CASSSEPGQTNEKLFF.